The next 5 T cell receptor beta chains were all read from a single sample in a study of OX40 agonist ivuxolimab in advanced cancers. Libraries came from the immunoSEQ multiplex PCR assay. In its TCRdb copy, this immuneACCESS table keeps in-frame sequences only and misses some clones. Where compared with another copy, unresolved V genes explain less than half of these, and the others have no known cause. The sample table shows almost 50,000 clones, and 81% are seen once. The ten largest clonotypes hold 5% to 7.5% of the sample. This sample comprised CD4+ or CD8+ T cells sorted from blood, obtained in a trial of the OX40 agonist ivuxolimab. These receptors all stem from an adult with an advanced solid tumor such as melanoma, head and neck, liver or kidney cancer.

This rearrangement joins TRBV7-6 to TRBJ2-1; TRBD2 matches 7 bases. Germline-derived CDR1 and CDR2 are SGHVS and FNYEAQ. This CDR3 has 14 amino acids. V was pared by 2 bases and J by 6 bases, with 4 bases of the junction left unmatched. CDR3 in amino acids: CASSLTPGGNEQFF. In DNA, the CDR3 is TGTGCCAGCAGCTTAACGCCGGGGGGCAATGAGCAGTTCTTC. Complete variable domain (other parts from reference TRBV7-6 and TRBJ2-1): GAGVSQSPRYKVTKRGQDVALRCDPISGHVSLYWYRQALGQGPEFLTYFNYEAQQDKSGLPNDRFSAERPEGSISTLTIQRTEQRDSAMYRCASSLTPGGNEQFFGPGTRLTVL.

This chain uses TRBV6-5 with TRBJ1-1, with D unresolved. In germline, CDR1 is MNHEY, CDR2 SVGAGI. V dropped 5 bases and J dropped 1 base, with 5 bases sitting between them. CDR3 length: 12 amino acids. CDR3 region: CASSRENTEAFF. CDR3 DNA sequence: TGTGCCAGCAGTCGGGAGAACACTGAAGCTTTCTTT.

In its sample, this clone was seen once. J is TRBJ2-7 and V is TRBV27; the match to TRBD1 covers 12 bases. Losses at the gene ends were 0 bases for V and 1 base for J; bases not matched to a gene: 4. This CDR3 comprises 17 residues. The germline V gene has CDR1 MNHEY and CDR2 SMNVEV (reference sequence). For the CDR3, the DNA is TGTGCCAGCAGTTTATCGGGGGACAGGGGGCTGTCCTACGAGCAGTACTTC. Protein: CASSLSGDRGLSYEQYF.

The chain combines TRBV28 with TRBJ2-2, with TRBD2 identical over 14 bases. The trim removed 6 bases at V and 3 bases at J, leaving 3 bases unmatched. Germline values: CDR1 MDHEN, CDR2 SYDVKM. The CDR3 is 16 residues long. The CDR3 reads CASSLGLAGDTGELFF. CDR3 DNA: TGTGCCAGCAGCCTGGGACTAGCGGGAGACACCGGGGAGCTGTTTTTT. The entire variable domain, with the rest obtained from reference TRBV28 and TRBJ2-2, is as follows: DVKVTQSSRYLVKRTGEKVFLECVQDMDHENMFWYRQDPGLGLRLIYFSYDVKMKEKGDIPEGYSVSREKKERFSLILESASTNQTSMYLCASSLGLAGDTGELFFGEGSRLTVL.

The V call is TRBV6-4, the J call TRBJ1-6; D is undetermined. This CDR3 spans 13 amino acids. Trimming left V 3 bases short and J 10 bases short, with 10 bases between. Germline lookup yields CDR1 MRHNA and CDR2 SNTAGT. The CDR3 nucleotides are TGTGCCAGCAGTGATACAAATGGGTCACCCCTCCACTTT. It translates to CASSDTNGSPLHF.